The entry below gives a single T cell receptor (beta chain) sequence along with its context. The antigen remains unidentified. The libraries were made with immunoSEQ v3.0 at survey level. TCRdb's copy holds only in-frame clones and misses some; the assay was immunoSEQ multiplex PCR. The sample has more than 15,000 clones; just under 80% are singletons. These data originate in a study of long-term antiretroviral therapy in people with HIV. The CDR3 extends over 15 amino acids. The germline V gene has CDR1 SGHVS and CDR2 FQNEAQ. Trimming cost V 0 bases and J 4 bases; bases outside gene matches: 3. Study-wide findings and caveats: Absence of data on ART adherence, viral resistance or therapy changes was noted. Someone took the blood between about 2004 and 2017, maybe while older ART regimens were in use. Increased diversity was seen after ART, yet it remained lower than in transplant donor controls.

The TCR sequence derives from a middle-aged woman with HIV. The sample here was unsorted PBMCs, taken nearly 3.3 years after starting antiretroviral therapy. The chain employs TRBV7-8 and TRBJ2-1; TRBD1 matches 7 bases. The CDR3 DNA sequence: TGTGCCAGCAGCTTAGCCCTGGGACAGTACAATGAGCAGTTCTTC. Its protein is CASSLALGQYNEQFF.